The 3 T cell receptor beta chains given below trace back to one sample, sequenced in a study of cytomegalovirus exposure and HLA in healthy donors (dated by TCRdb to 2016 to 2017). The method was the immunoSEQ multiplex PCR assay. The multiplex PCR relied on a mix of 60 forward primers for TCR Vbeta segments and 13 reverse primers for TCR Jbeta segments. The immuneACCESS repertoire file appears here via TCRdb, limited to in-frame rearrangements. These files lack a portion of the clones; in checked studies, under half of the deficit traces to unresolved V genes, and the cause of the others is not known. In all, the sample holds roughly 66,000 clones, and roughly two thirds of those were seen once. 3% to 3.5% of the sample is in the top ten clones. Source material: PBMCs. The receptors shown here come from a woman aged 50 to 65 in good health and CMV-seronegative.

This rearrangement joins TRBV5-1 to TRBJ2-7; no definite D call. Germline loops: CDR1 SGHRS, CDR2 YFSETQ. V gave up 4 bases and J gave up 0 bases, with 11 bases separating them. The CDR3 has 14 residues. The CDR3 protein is CASSVFESSYEQYF. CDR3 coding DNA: TGCGCCAGCAGCGTTTTTGAGAGCTCCTACGAGCAGTACTTC.

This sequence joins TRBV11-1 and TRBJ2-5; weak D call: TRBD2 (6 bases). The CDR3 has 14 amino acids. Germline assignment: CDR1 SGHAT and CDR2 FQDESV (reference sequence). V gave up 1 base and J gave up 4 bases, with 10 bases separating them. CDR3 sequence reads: CASSLGRALETQYF. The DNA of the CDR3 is TGTGCCAGCAGCTTAGGGAGGGCCTTAGAGACCCAGTACTTC.

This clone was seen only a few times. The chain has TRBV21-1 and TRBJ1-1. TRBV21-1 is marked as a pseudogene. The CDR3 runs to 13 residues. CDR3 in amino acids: CARRRGGWTEAFF. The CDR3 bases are TGTGCCAGGAGGAGGGGAGGGTGGACTGAAGCTTTCTTT.